Sequencing of this T cell receptor (beta chain) was carried out in a study of radiation and T cells in renal cell carcinoma. Study details: Nephrectomy followed 15 Gy stereotactic body radiation by 4 weeks. General observations from the study: From baseline, blood top tumor clonotypes peaked at 2 weeks post-radiation.

Clones were sequenced by immunoSEQ multiplex PCR, and TCRdb holds only the in-frame ones, with some missing. This table has 55,000 to 65,000 clones, 65% to 85% appearing once. Time point denoted: baseline pretreatment blood. Treatment here: 15 Gy SBRT to primary tumor, nephrectomy 4 weeks later. The patient's renal cell carcinoma had clear cell pathology. Notes on this clone: Its antigen is unknown.

Trimming shortened V by 8 bases and J by 6 bases, and 11 bases separated the two germline ends. The germline V gene encodes CDR1 SNHLY and CDR2 FYNNEI. The CDR3 length is 12 residues. The TCR originated in a man in his 60s with renal cell carcinoma. Material: blood, obtained from a patient whose treatment included radiotherapy and nephrectomy. The chain combines TRBV2 with TRBJ2-4, with unresolved D. The CDR3 spells CASESLGNIQYF. The CDR3 region has the DNA TGTGCCAGCGAATCGCTCGGAAACATTCAGTACTTC.